These 19 T cell receptor beta chains share one sample of origin, sequenced in a study of blood T cell repertoires in COVID-19. Repertoires were generated with immunoSEQ multiplex PCR, while TCRdb's copy carries only in-frame clones and drops some. The sample contains more than 60,000 clones, 80% to 85% of which appear only once. Sequencing was carried out using peripheral blood. The source of these receptors is a man over 45 with acute or convalescent COVID-19.

This clone was seen a few times. This rearrangement joins TRBV7-9 to TRBJ2-7, with 7 nucleotides matching TRBD1. Germline CDR1 is SEHNR and CDR2 is FQNEAQ (reference sequence). This CDR3 spans 16 amino acids. J was trimmed by 0 bases and V by 4 bases; bases with no gene match: 9. The CDR3 loop reads CASSSTGTDSSYEQYF. The DNA of the CDR3 is TGTGCCAGCAGCTCTACTGGGACAGACAGCTCCTACGAGCAGTACTTC.

The chain recombines TRBV7-2 with TRBJ2-3; 8 bases fit TRBD1. The germline V gene encodes CDR1 SGHTA and CDR2 FQGNSA. V lost 7 bases, J lost 4 bases, and 1 base stayed unmatched. The CDR3 loop spans 12 amino acids. The CDR3: CASKQGADTQYF. CDR3 DNA sequence: TGTGCCAGCAAACAGGGGGCAGATACGCAGTATTTT.

This sequence joins TRBV27 and TRBJ1-5; 9 nucleotides match TRBD1. Germline values: CDR1 MNHEY, CDR2 SMNVEV (reference sequence). The CDR3 extends over 17 amino acids. The junction had 13 bases not matched to a gene; V was cut back by 6 bases and J by 4 bases. CDR3 coding DNA: TGTGCCAGCAGAAAGACAGGGGGGACGGCAGGGAATCAGCCCCAGCATTTT. Its translation is CASRKTGGTAGNQPQHF.

The chain joins TRBV19 to TRBJ1-2; D not resolved. Per the germline V gene, CDR1 is LNHDA and CDR2 is SQIVND (reference sequence). The V end was cut by 6 bases, the J end by 0 bases, with 11 bases between. CDR3 size: 14 residues. The DNA of the CDR3 is TGTGCCAGTAGCCCACCGGGGACTAACTATGGCTACACCTTC. This sequence encodes CASSPPGTNYGYTF.

The V and J genes are TRBV6-5 and TRBJ2-7; 8 nucleotides match TRBD1. The V gene's germline CDR1 is MNHEY and CDR2 SVGAGI. V gave up 7 bases and J gave up 3 bases; unmatched junction bases: 11. This CDR3 is 15 amino acids long. CDR3 sequence: CASKSPGTGGYEQYF. The CDR3 nucleotides are TGTGCCAGCAAGAGTCCCGGGACAGGAGGCTACGAGCAGTACTTC.

The chain employs TRBV11-2 and TRBJ2-5; D not certain. V was shortened by 0 bases and J by 3 bases, with 14 bases between the two germline ends. Germline values: CDR1 SGHAT, CDR2 FQNNGV. The CDR3 is 16 residues long. The CDR3 DNA sequence: TGTGCCAGCAGCTTAGATATGGCACGGAGAAAAGAGACCCAGTACTTC. This translates into CASSLDMARRKETQYF.

In its sample, this clone was seen a few times. The J gene is TRBJ2-7, the V gene TRBV27; 8 positions agree with TRBD1. V lost 5 bases, J lost 11 bases, and 8 bases stayed unmatched. CDR1 is MNHEY, CDR2 SMNVEV, per germline (reference sequence). The CDR3 has 12 residues. This chain's CDR3 is CASSTQRQGKYF. In DNA, the CDR3 is TGTGCCAGCAGTACACAGAGACAGGGGAAGTACTTC.

The V gene is TRBV5-4, the J gene TRBJ2-1; a weak D match, TRBD1 (7 bases). Germline V CDR1 and CDR2: SGHNT, YYREEE (reference sequence). The CDR3 is made up of 14 amino acids. V lost 4 bases, J lost 3 bases, and 11 bases lay in between. CDR3: CASSDQGGYNEQFF. The CDR3 nucleotides are TGTGCCAGCAGCGACCAGGGGGGCTACAATGAGCAGTTCTTC.

CDR3 sequence: CASGVGLTDTQYF. As DNA, the CDR3 is TGCGCCTCCGGGGTGGGACTCACAGATACGCAGTATTTT. This sequence joins TRBV4-1 and TRBJ2-3; tentatively, D is TRBD2 (6 bases). Between the trimmed V and J ends, which lost 11 bases and 2 bases, there was a span of 14 bases. From germline, CDR1 is MGHRA and CDR2 YSYEKL. The CDR3 runs to 13 residues.

This clone came up a few times. This rearrangement joins TRBV5-1 to TRBJ2-5; 7 bases agree with TRBD1. J lost 0 bases, V lost 4 bases, and 3 bases had no gene match. From germline, CDR1 is SGHRS and CDR2 YFSETQ. The CDR3 length is 14 residues. CDR3 in DNA: TGCGCCAGCAGCCACGACAGGGACCAAGAGACCCAGTACTTC. Amino acid sequence: CASSHDRDQETQYF.

V gene TRBV5-4 combines with J gene TRBJ2-1; no clear D gene. The CDR3 totals 15 residues. The V gene's germline CDR1 is SGHNT and CDR2 YYREEE (reference sequence). V dropped 0 bases and J dropped 3 bases, with 10 bases sitting between them. The CDR3 region has the DNA TGTGCCAGCAGCTTGGCCGACTCCCACTACAATGAGCAGTTCTTC. This gives the protein CASSLADSHYNEQFF. The full variable domain, with the rest looked up from reference TRBV5-4 and TRBJ2-1, is ETGVTQSPTHLIKTRGQQVTLRCSSQSGHNTVSWYQQALGQGPQFIFQYYREEENGRGNFPPRFSGLQFPNYSSELNVNALELDDSALYLCASSLADSHYNEQFFGPGTRLTVL.

The chain combines TRBV6-2 or TRBV6-3 with TRBJ1-2; D is unclear. The CDR3 is 17 residues long. V gave up 6 bases and J gave up 8 bases, with 28 bases separating them. The germline gives CDR1 MNHEY, CDR2 SVGEGT. CDR3 sequence: CASSRRLVGRMNKGYTF. The CDR3 region has the DNA TGTGCCAGCAGCCGTCGTTTGGTCGGGAGGATGAACAAGGGCTACACCTTC.

The CDR3: CASSVTSGTYYEQYF. CDR3 bases: TGTGCCAGTAGTGTGACTAGCGGGACTTACTACGAGCAGTACTTC. The chain recombines TRBV19 with TRBJ2-7; TRBD2 matches at 11 bases. Per the germline V gene, CDR1 is LNHDA and CDR2 is SQIVND (reference sequence). This CDR3 spans 15 amino acids. V dropped 5 bases and J dropped 3; count of bases not matched to a gene: 6. The full variable domain, in which reference TRBV19 and TRBJ2-7 provide the parts outside the CDR3, is DGGITQSPKYLFRKEGQNVTLSCEQNLNHDAMYWYRQDPGQGLRLIYYSQIVNDFQKGDIAEGYSVSREKKESFPLTVTSAQKNPTAFYLCASSVTSGTYYEQYFGPGTRLTVT.

This sequence joins TRBV11-3 and TRBJ1-1; 9 nucleotides align to TRBD1. V lost 5 bases and J lost 8; bases outside the gene matches: 3. This CDR3 spans 12 amino acids. The germline V gene has CDR1 SGHNT and CDR2 YENEEA. The CDR3 region has the DNA TGTGCCAGCAGCCCAGGACAGGGGGAAGCTTTCTTT. It yields the protein CASSPGQGEAFF.

V usage is TRBV4-2 and J usage is TRBJ2-5; 8 nucleotides align to TRBD2. V shed 2 bases and J 2 bases; nucleotides not matched to a gene: 4. Germline V gene sequence: CDR1 LGHNA, CDR2 YNFKEQ. CDR3 length: 15 residues. The CDR3 DNA is TGTGCCAGCAGCCAACCGGGGGGGCGGCAAGAGACCCAGTACTTC. This encodes CASSQPGGRQETQYF.

The rearrangement links TRBV18 to TRBJ2-5, with a possible D match to TRBD1 (6 bases). Germline-derived CDR1 and CDR2 are KGHSH and LQKENI. With 3 bases removed from V and 5 bases from J, the gap between germline ends came to 19 bases. The CDR3 sequence is 16 residues long. Here the CDR3 DNA reads TGTGCCAGCTCACCTCGGCAGGGGCAAACCGGGGAGACCCAGTACTTC. This encodes CASSPRQGQTGETQYF.

V gene TRBV6-1 combines with J gene TRBJ2-1, with TRBD1 as a possible D gene (5 bases). V lost 0 bases to trimming and J lost 0 bases, with 9 bases between them. Germline V gene lookup returns CDR1 MNHNS and CDR2 SASEGT. This CDR3 is built from 16 residues. Written as DNA, the CDR3 is TGTGCCAGCAGTGAAGCAGGACACTACTCCTACAATGAGCAGTTCTTC. It specifies CASSEAGHYSYNEQFF.

The chain links TRBV15 to TRBJ2-3; 9 positions match TRBD2. This CDR3 comprises 15 residues. V lost 5 bases to trimming and J lost 7 bases; unmatched junction nucleotides: 10. CDR1 is LNHNV, CDR2 YYDKDF, per germline (reference sequence). CDR3 nucleotides: TGTGCCACCAGCTTAGGCGGGGGGGCCCGAAATACGCAGTATTTT. It encodes CATSLGGGARNTQYF.

The V and J genes are TRBV5-4 and TRBJ2-1; TRBD2 agrees at 11 bases. The CDR3 has 15 amino acids. The germline V gene encodes CDR1 SGHNT and CDR2 YYREEE (reference sequence). Trimming cost V 4 bases and J 7 bases; bases outside gene matches: 7. CDR3 bases: TGTGCCAGCAGCCCGACTAGCGGGGCGGTAAATGAGCAGTTCTTC. Translating gives CASSPTSGAVNEQFF.